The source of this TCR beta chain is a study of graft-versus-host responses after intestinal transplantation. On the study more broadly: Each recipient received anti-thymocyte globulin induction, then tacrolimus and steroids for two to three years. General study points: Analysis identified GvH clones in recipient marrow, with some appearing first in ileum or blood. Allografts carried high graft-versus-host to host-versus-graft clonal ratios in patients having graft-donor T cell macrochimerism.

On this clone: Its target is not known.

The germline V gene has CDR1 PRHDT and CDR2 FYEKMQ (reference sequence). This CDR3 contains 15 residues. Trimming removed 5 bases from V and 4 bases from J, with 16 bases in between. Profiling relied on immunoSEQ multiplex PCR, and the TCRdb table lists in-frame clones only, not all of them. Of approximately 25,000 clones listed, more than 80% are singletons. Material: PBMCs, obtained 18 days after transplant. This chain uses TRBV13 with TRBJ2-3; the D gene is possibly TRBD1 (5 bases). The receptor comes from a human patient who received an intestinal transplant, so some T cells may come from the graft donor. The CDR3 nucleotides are TGTGCCAGCAGCACTCAACAGGCCCCGGCAGATACGCAGTATTTT. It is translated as CASSTQQAPADTQYF.